Presented here are 18 T cell receptor beta chains from one specimen sequenced in a study of beta chain features in type 1 diabetes (dated by TCRdb to 2016 to 2019). Receptor amplification or capture employed the immunoSEQ multiplex PCR assay. The entire isolated RNA was reverse transcribed using the High Capacity cDNA Reverse Transcription Kit, and thus expressed TCRB transcripts were sequenced. TCRdb retrieved this table from immuneACCESS and kept in-frame rearrangements only. Not all clones are present; in checked studies, unresolved V genes account for under half, and no reason is known for the remainder. This sample lists about 250,000 clones; approximately 14% were detected once. The leading ten clones occupy more than 0.025% of the sample. What was sequenced was naive CD4+ T cells from blood. The sample's cell subset or site label, in plain terms: true naive CD4+ T cells. The receptors were sampled from a woman aged 40-49 years in good health.

This clone was counted between two and nine times. The chain links TRBV11-3 to TRBJ2-5, with 12 bases fitting TRBD2. Germline CDR1 reads SGHNT; CDR2 reads YENEEA. The CDR3 loop spans 16 amino acids. V dropped 1 base and J dropped 1; count of bases not matched to a gene: 1. CDR3 coding DNA: TGTGCCAGCAGCTTAGGACTAGCGGGGGTCCAAGAGACCCAGTACTTC. Its translation: CASSLGLAGVQETQYF.

V is TRBV7-2 and J is TRBJ2-5; a weak D match, TRBD2 (6 bases). Germline CDR1 reads SGHTA; CDR2 reads FQGNSA. V dropped 5 bases and J dropped 4 bases, with 17 bases sitting between them. The CDR3 length is 15 residues. CDR3 sequence (DNA): TGTGCCAGCAGCCCTAGGCGGGAAGGGAGAGAGACCCAGTACTTC. Translated, it gives CASSPRREGRETQYF. The full variable domain, completed using reference TRBV7-2 and TRBJ2-5, is GAGVSQSPSNKVTEKGKDVELRCDPISGHTALYWYRQSLGQGLEFLIYFQGNSAPDKSGLPSDRFSAERTGGSVSTLTIQRTQQEDSAVYLCASSPRREGRETQYFGPGTRLLVL.

This clone was seen more than once but under ten times. The V and J genes are TRBV10-3 and TRBJ1-5; D is possibly TRBD1 (6 bases). Per germline, CDR1 ENHRY and CDR2 SYGVKD. Trimming pared 2 bases from V and 0 bases from J, leaving 14 bases between. The CDR3 has 17 residues. In DNA, the CDR3 is TGTGCCATCAGTGAGGGGACAAAGGTCAATAGCAATCAGCCCCAGCATTTT. It encodes CAISEGTKVNSNQPQHF.

This clone showed up just a few times. The chain combines TRBV4-3 with TRBJ2-5, with D perhaps matching TRBD1 (6 bases). Germline assignment: CDR1 LGHNA and CDR2 YSLEER. The V end was cut by 7 bases, the J end by 4 bases, with 19 bases between. The CDR3 has 15 residues. CDR3 amino acids: CASTSGWGRGETQYF. The CDR3 DNA is TGCGCCAGCACCAGCGGTTGGGGGCGCGGAGAGACCCAGTACTTC.

The V and J genes are TRBV5-4 and TRBJ1-1; 9 positions match TRBD1. Losses at the gene ends were 4 bases for V and 1 base for J; bases not matched to a gene: 5. Germline V gene sequence: CDR1 SGHNT, CDR2 YYREEE (reference sequence). The CDR3 consists of 15 residues. In nucleotides, the CDR3 is TGTGCCAGCAGCACACCGGGACAGGGGAACACTGAAGCTTTCTTT. It encodes CASSTPGQGNTEAFF.

The rearrangement joins TRBV9 to TRBJ2-2; 10 nucleotides match TRBD2. Germline loops: CDR1 SGDLS, CDR2 YYNGEE. V lost 0 bases to trimming and J lost 2 bases; unmatched junction nucleotides: 4. The CDR3 totals 17 residues. In DNA form, the CDR3 reads TGTGCCAGCAGCGTAGGGCTAGCGGGGGTCAACACCGGGGAGCTGTTTTTT. It yields the protein CASSVGLAGVNTGELFF.

The genes are TRBV18 and TRBJ2-7; D not certain. V was shortened by 5 bases and J by 0 bases, with 5 bases between the two germline ends. This CDR3 has 12 residues. The germline V gene has CDR1 KGHSH and CDR2 LQKENI. Here the CDR3 reads CASSASSYEQYF. CDR3 DNA: TGTGCCAGCTCAGCCAGCTCCTACGAGCAGTACTTC.

This clone has just a few counts. The genes are TRBV14 and TRBJ1-2, with TRBD1 matching 8 bases. Unmatched junction bases numbered 6, after V lost 1 base and J lost 5 bases. Germline assignment: CDR1 SGHDN and CDR2 FVKESK. CDR3 size: 15 residues. CDR3 DNA: TGTGCCAGCAGCCAAGCTAACCAGGGGGCATATGGCTACACCTTC. Its protein product is CASSQANQGAYGYTF.

The table lists this clone with a few counts. The chain is built from TRBV6-5 and TRBJ2-2; possible D gene TRBD1, 7 bases. The CDR3 consists of 16 residues. Trimming took 2 bases from V and 5 from J, leaving 15 bases between them. Germline V gene lookup returns CDR1 MNHEY and CDR2 SVGAGI. The CDR3 spells CASSYQTGRLTGELFF. DNA of the CDR3: TGTGCCAGCAGTTACCAGACAGGGAGGCTGACCGGGGAGCTGTTTTTT.

This clone was detected only a few times. This chain connects TRBV5-4 to TRBJ2-5; tentative D call: TRBD2 (6 bases). The CDR3 runs to 13 residues. V was trimmed by 4 bases and J by 3 bases, leaving 10 bases between them. The germline V gene encodes CDR1 SGHNT and CDR2 YYREEE (reference sequence). Written as DNA, the CDR3 is TGTGCCAGCAGCCAAGGCGGGGAAGAGACCCAGTACTTC. Amino acids: CASSQGGEETQYF.

This clone was recorded once. V is TRBV7-9 and J is TRBJ1-6; maybe TRBD1 (5 bases). V shed 4 bases and J shed 5 bases, with 12 bases lying between them. The CDR3 has 15 residues. CDR1 and CDR2 from the germline V gene are SEHNR and FQNEAQ (reference sequence). This CDR3 reads CASSSGDRNNSPLHF. In nucleotides, the CDR3 is TGTGCCAGCAGCTCGGGTGACAGAAATAATTCACCCCTCCACTTT.

Only a few counts were recorded for this clone. The chain employs TRBV12-5 and TRBJ2-2, with 7 bases fitting TRBD1. V lost 8 bases and J lost 2; bases outside the gene matches: 2. CDR3 length: 13 amino acids. Germline CDR1 and CDR2: LGHNT and FRNRAP. The CDR3 DNA follows: TGTGCTAGTAACAGGGGAAACACCGGGGAGCTGTTTTTT. It codes for CASNRGNTGELFF.

In its sample, this clone was seen a few times. The rearrangement links TRBV5-1 to TRBJ2-3; TRBD2 agrees at 10 bases. The trim removed 1 base at V and 2 bases at J, leaving 4 bases unmatched. The V gene's germline CDR1 is SGHRS and CDR2 YFSETQ. This CDR3 region has 16 residues. The CDR3 reads CASSLTTSGVTDTQYF. DNA for the CDR3: TGCGCCAGCAGCTTGACCACTAGCGGGGTCACAGATACGCAGTATTTT.

This sequence joins TRBV6-4 and TRBJ1-1; D remains ambiguous. Germline V gene data show CDR1 as MRHNA and CDR2 as SNTAGT. This CDR3 comprises 13 residues. The V end was cut by 4 bases, the J end by 0 bases, with 6 bases between. This CDR3 reads CASSARLNTEAFF. Here the CDR3 DNA reads TGTGCCAGCAGTGCCCGTTTGAACACTGAAGCTTTCTTT.

This chain connects TRBV2 to TRBJ1-5; TRBD1 might be the D (5 bases). Germline V gene data show CDR1 as SNHLY and CDR2 as FYNNEI. CDR3 length: 19 residues. V was trimmed by 4 bases and J by 0 bases, leaving 22 bases between them. CDR3 residues: CASSVGNEWGRNSNQPQHF. CDR3 nucleotides: TGTGCCAGCAGTGTGGGAAATGAATGGGGGAGGAATAGCAATCAGCCCCAGCATTTT.

The chain recombines TRBV5-7 with TRBJ1-6; TRBD1 is a possible D gene (6 bases). TRBV5-7 is labeled an ORF, and its function is uncertain. This CDR3 has 13 amino acids. V shed 4 bases and J shed 7 bases, with 9 bases lying between them. CDR3 sequence: CASSPGHNSPLHF. In nucleotides, the CDR3 is TGTGCCAGCAGCCCGGGACACAATTCACCCCTCCACTTT.

The rearrangement joins TRBV5-1 to TRBJ1-3; D remains unclear. Trimming took off 0 bases at V and 1 base at J, with 8 bases between the two ends. CDR1 and CDR2 from the germline V gene are SGHRS and YFSETQ. The CDR3 is made up of 15 amino acids. The CDR3 here is CASSLGHTSGNTIYF. CDR3 sequence (DNA): TGCGCCAGCAGCTTGGGACACACTTCTGGAAACACCATATATTTT.

This clone was detected a few times. V is TRBV4-2 and J is TRBJ2-3; 9 bases are shared with TRBD2. Germline CDR1 reads LGHNA; CDR2 reads YNFKEQ. The CDR3 has 16 amino acids. With V trimmed by 0 bases and J by 5 bases, 6 bases remained unmatched. DNA of the CDR3: TGTGCCAGCAGCCAAGATCGCGGGGGGGCGGGAGATACGCAGTATTTT. Translation: CASSQDRGGAGDTQYF.